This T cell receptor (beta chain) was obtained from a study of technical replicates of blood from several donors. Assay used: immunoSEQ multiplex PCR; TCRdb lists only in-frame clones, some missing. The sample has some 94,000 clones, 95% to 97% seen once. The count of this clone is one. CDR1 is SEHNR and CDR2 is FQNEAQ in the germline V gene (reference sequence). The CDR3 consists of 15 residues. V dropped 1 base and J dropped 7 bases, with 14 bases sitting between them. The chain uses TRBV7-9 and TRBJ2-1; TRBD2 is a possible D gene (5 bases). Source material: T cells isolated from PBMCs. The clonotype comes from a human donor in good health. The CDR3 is CASSLVITGKNEQFF. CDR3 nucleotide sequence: TGTGCCAGCAGCTTAGTAATCACGGGGAAGAATGAGCAGTTCTTC.